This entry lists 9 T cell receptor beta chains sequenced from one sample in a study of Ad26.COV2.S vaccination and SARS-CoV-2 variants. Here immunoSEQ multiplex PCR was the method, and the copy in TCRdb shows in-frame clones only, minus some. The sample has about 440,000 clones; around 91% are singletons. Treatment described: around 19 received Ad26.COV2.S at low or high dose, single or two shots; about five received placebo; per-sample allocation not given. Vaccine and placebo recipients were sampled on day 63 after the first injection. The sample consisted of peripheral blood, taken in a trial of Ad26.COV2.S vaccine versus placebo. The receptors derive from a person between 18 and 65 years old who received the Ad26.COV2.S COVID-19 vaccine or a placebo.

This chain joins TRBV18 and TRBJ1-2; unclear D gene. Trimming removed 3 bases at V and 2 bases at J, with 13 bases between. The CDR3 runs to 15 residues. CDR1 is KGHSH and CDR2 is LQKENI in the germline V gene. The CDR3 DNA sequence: TGTGCCAGCTCACCCCCCCGCGGTAGAAACTATGGCTACACCTTC. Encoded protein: CASSPPRGRNYGYTF.

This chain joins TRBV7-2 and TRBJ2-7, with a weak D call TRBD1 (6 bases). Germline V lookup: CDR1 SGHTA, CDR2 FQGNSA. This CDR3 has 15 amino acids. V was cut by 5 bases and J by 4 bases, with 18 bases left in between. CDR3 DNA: TGTGCCAGCAGCCCAGCAAACAGGGAAGGGTACGAGCAGTACTTC. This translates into CASSPANREGYEQYF.

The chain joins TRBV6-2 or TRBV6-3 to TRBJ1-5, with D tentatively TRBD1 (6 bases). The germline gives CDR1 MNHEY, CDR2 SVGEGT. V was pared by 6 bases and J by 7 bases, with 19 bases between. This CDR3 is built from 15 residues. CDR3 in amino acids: CASSSDGRGGQPQHF. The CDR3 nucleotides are TGTGCCAGCAGCTCGGACGGCAGGGGTGGCCAGCCCCAGCATTTT.

This CDR3 reads CASSLDSMTSVETQYF. In nucleotides, the CDR3 is TGTGCCAGCAGCTTAGACTCAATGACTAGCGTAGAGACCCAGTACTTC. The rearrangement links TRBV7-9 to TRBJ2-5; 8 nucleotides match TRBD2. The trim removed 1 base at V and 4 bases at J, leaving 8 bases unmatched. The length of the CDR3 is 16 residues. Germline CDR1 reads SEHNR; CDR2 reads FQNEAQ (reference sequence).

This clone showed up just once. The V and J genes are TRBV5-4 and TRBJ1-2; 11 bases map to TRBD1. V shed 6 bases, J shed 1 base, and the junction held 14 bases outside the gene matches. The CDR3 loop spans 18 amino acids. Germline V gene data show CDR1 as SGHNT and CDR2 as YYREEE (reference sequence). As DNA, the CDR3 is TGTGCCAGCAACCTTCAGAGGACAGGGGGCGCTCTTAACTATGGCTACACCTTC. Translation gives CASNLQRTGGALNYGYTF.

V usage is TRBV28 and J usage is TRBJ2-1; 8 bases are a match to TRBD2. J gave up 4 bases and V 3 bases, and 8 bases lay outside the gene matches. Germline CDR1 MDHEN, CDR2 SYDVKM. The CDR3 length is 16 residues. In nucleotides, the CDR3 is TGTGCCAGCAGTTTGGGGCTAGCGGGCCATTACAATGAGCAGTTCTTC. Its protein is CASSLGLAGHYNEQFF. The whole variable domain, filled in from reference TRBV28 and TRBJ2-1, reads DVKVTQSSRYLVKRTGEKVFLECVQDMDHENMFWYRQDPGLGLRLIYFSYDVKMKEKGDIPEGYSVSREKKERFSLILESASTNQTSMYLCASSLGLAGHYNEQFFGPGTRLTVL.

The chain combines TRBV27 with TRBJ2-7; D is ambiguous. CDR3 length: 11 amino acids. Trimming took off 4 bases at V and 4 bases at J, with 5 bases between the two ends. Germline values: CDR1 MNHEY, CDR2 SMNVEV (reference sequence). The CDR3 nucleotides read TGTGCCAGCAGTTCAACTTACGAGCAGTACTTC. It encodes CASSSTYEQYF.

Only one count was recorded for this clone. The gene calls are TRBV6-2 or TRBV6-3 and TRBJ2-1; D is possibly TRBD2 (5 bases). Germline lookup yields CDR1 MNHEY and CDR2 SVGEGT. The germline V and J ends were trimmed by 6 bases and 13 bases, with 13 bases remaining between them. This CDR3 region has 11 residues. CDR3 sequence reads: CASSHTGRQFF. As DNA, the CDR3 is TGTGCCAGCAGCCACACGGGGAGACAGTTCTTC.

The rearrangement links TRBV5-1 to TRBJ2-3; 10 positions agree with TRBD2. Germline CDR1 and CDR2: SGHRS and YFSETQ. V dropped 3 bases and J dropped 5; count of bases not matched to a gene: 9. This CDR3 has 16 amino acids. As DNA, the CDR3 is TGCGCCAGCAGCTCGAGTAGCGGGAGGCAGGGAGATACGCAGTATTTT. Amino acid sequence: CASSSSSGRQGDTQYF. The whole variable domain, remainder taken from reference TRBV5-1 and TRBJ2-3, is KAGVTQTPRYLIKTRGQQVTLSCSPISGHRSVSWYQQTPGQGLQFLFEYFSETQRNKGNFPGRFSGRQFSNSRSEMNVSTLELGDSALYLCASSSSSGRQGDTQYFGPGTRLTVL.